The following is a T cell receptor (beta chain) sequence with its context. What it recognizes is unknown. The source of the sample is a study of T cells in Graves' hyperthyroidism and ophthalmopathy. Study observations and caveats: Most clonotypes expanded in the thyroid (above 0.001) were also present in blood.

Patients aged 18 to 65 had newly diagnosed hyperthyroidism of under 2 months' duration. Germline V lookup: CDR1 DFQATT, CDR2 SNEGSKA (reference sequence). CDR3 size: 13 residues. Trimming pared 6 bases from V and 2 bases from J, leaving 12 bases between. What was amplified from RNA transcripts were TCR beta CDR3 regions. TCR CDR3 regions were first amplified by RT-PCR with HTBI primers. TCRdb re-derived calls from the multiplex PCR reads in MiXCR, one entry per CDR3 protein. The sample contains roughly 170,000 distinct CDR3 sequences, just under 9.5% of which appear only once. The clonotype was recovered from a young woman with Graves' hyperthyroidism that later progressed to Graves' ophthalmopathy. V and J are TRBV20-1 and TRBJ2-3; tentative D call: TRBD1 (5 bases). Sequenced material: blood. The CDR3 loop reads CSASRTLTDTQYF. The CDR3 DNA reads TGCAGTGCCAGTCGGACACTCACAGATACGCAGTATTTT.